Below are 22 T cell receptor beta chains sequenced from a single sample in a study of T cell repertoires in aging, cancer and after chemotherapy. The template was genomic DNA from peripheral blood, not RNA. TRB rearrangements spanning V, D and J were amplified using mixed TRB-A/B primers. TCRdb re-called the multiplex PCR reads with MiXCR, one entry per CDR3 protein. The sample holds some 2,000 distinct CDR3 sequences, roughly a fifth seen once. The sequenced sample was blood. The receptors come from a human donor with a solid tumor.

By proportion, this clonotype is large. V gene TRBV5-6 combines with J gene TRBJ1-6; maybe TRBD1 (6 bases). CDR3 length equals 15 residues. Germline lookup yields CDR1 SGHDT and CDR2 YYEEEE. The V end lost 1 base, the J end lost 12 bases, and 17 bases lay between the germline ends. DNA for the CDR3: TGTGCCAGCAGCTTGCTCCGAGGGGTCAGGGGACCCCTCCACTTT. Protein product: CASSLLRGVRGPLHF. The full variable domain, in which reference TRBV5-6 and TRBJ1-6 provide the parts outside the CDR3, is DAGVTQSPTHLIKTRGQQVTLRCSPKSGHDTVSWYQQALGQGPQFIFQYYEEEERQRGNFPDRFSGHQFPNYSSELNVNALLLGDSALYLCASSLLRGVRGPLHFGNGTRLTVT.

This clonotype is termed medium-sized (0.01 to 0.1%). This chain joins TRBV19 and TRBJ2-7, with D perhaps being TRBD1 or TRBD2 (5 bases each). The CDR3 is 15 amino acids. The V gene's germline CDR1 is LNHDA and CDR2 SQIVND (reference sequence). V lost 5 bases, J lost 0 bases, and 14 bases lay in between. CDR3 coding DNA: TGTGCCAGTAGTGTCTCCGGGACGGTCTCCTACGAGCAGTACTTC. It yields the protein CASSVSGTVSYEQYF.

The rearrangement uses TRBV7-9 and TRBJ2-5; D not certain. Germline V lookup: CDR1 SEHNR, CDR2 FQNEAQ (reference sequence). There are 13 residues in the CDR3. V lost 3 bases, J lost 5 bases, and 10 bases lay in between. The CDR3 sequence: CASSFFLRETQYF. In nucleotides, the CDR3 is TGTGCCAGCAGCTTTTTCCTCAGGGAGACCCAGTACTTC.

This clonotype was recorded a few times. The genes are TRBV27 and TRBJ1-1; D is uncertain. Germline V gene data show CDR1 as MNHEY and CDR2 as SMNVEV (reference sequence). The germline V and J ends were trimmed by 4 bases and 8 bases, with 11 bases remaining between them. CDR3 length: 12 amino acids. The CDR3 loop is CASSSLAQEAFF. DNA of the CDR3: TGTGCCAGCAGTTCCCTCGCCCAGGAAGCTTTCTTT.

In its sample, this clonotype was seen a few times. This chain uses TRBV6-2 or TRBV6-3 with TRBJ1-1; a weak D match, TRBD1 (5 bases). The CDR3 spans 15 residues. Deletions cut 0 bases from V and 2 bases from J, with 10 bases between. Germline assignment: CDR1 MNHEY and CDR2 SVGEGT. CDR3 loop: CASSYSLTANTEAFF. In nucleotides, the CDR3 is TGTGCCAGCAGTTACTCCTTGACAGCTAACACTGAAGCTTTCTTT.

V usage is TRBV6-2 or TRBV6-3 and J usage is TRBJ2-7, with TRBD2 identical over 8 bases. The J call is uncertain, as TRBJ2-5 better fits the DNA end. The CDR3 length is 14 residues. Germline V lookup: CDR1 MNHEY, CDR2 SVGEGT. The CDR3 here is CASSLAGTQETQYF. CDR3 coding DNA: TGTGCCAGCAGCTTAGCGGGGACGCAAGAGACCCAGTACTTC.

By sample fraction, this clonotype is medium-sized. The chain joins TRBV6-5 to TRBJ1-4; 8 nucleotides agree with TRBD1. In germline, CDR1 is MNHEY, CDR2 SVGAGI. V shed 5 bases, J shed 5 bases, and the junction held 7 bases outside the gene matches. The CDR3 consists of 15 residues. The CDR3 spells CASSETGAVNEKLFF. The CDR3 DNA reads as TGTGCCAGCAGTGAGACAGGGGCCGTAAATGAAAAACTGTTTTTT.

CDR3 nucleotide sequence: TGTGCCAGCAGCTTAGGCAGGCGACAAGAGACCCAGTACTTC. It yields the protein CASSLGRRQETQYF. The chain combines TRBV5-6 with TRBJ2-5; D remains ambiguous. The V gene's germline CDR1 is SGHDT and CDR2 YYEEEE. The CDR3 consists of 14 residues. The ends were cut back, 2 bases at V and 2 bases at J, with 10 bases in the middle.

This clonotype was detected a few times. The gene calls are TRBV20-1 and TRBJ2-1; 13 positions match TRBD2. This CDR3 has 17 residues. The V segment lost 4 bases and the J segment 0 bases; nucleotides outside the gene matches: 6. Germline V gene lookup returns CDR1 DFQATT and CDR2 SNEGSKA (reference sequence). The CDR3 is CSAITGLAGNSYNEQFF. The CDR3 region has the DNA TGCAGTGCTATAACGGGACTAGCGGGAAACTCCTACAATGAGCAGTTCTTC.

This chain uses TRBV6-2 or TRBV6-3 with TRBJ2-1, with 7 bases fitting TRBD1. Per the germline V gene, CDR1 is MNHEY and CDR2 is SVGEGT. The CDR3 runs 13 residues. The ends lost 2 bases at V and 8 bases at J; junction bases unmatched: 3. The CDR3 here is CASSYDRVYEQFF. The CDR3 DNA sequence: TGTGCCAGCAGTTACGACAGGGTCTATGAGCAGTTCTTC.

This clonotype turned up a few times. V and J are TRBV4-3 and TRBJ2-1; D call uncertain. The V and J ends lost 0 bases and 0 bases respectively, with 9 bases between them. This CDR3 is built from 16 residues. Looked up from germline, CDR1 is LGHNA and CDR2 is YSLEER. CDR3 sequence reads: CASSQDLEISYNEQFF. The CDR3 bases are TGCGCCAGCAGCCAAGATTTGGAGATCTCCTACAATGAGCAGTTCTTC.

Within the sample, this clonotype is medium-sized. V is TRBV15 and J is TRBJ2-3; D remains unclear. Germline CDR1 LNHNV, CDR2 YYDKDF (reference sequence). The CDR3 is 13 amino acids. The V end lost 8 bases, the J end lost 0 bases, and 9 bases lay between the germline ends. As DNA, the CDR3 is TGTGCCACCCGTGTGCCAAGCACAGATACGCAGTATTTT. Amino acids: CATRVPSTDTQYF.

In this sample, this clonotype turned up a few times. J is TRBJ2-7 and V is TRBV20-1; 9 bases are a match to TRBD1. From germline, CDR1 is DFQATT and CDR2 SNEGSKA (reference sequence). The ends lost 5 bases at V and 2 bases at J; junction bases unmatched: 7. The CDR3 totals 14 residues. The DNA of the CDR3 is TGCAGTGCTGACGGGGGGACAGGGACCTACGAGCAGTACTTC. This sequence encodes CSADGGTGTYEQYF.

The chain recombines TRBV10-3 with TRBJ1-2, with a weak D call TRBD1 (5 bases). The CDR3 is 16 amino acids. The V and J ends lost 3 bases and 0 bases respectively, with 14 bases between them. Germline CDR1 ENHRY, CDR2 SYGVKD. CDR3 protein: CAISDGQGGPNYGYTF. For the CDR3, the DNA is TGTGCCATCAGTGACGGGCAGGGTGGCCCTAACTATGGCTACACCTTC.

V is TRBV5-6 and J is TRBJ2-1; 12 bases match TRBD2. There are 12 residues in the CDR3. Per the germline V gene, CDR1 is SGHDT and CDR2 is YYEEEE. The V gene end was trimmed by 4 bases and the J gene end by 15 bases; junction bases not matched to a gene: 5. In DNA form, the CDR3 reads TGTGCCAGCAGCGTCCTAGCGGGGGGGCCGTTCTTC. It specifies CASSVLAGGPFF.

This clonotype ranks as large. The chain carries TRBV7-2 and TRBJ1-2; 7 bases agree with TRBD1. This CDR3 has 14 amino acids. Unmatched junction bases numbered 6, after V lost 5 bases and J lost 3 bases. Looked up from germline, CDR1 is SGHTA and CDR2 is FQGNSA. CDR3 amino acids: CASSRDSEYYGYTF. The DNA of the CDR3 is TGTGCCAGCAGCCGGGACAGCGAGTACTATGGCTACACCTTC.

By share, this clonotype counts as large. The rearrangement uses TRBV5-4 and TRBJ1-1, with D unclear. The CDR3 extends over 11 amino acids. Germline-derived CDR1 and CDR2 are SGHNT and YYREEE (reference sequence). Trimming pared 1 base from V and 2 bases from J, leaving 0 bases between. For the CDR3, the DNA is TGTGCCAGCAGCTTGAACACTGAAGCTTTCTTT. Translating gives CASSLNTEAFF.

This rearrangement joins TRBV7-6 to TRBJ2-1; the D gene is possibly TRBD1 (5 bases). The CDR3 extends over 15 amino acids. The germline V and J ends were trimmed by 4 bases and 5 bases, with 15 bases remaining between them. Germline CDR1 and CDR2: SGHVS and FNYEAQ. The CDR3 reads CASSSPQGADNEQFF. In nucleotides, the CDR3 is TGTGCCAGCAGCTCGCCTCAAGGGGCTGACAATGAGCAGTTCTTC. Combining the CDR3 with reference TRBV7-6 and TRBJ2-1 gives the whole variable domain GAGVSQSPRYKVTKRGQDVALRCDPISGHVSLYWYRQALGQGPEFLTYFNYEAQQDKSGLPNDRFSAERPEGSISTLTIQRTEQRDSAMYRCASSSPQGADNEQFFGPGTRLTVL.

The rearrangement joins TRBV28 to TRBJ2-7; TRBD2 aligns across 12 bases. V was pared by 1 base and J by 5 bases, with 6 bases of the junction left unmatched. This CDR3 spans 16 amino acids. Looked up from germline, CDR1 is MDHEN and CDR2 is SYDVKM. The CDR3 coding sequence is TGTGCCAGCAGTTTATTTCGACTAGCGGGAGTAAACGAGCAGTACTTC. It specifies CASSLFRLAGVNEQYF.

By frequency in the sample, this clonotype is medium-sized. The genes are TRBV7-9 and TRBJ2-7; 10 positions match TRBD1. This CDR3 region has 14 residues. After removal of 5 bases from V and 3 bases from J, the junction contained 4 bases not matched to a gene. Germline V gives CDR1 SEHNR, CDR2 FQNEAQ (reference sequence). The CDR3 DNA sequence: TGTGCCAGCAGCAACCGGGACAGGGGCTACGAGCAGTACTTC. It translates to CASSNRDRGYEQYF. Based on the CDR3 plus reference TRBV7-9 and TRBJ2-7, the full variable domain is DTGVSQNPRHKITKRGQNVTFRCDPISEHNRLYWYRQTLGQGPEFLTYFQNEAQLEKSRLLSDRFSAERPKGSFSTLEIQRTEQGDSAMYLCASSNRDRGYEQYFGPGTRLTVT.

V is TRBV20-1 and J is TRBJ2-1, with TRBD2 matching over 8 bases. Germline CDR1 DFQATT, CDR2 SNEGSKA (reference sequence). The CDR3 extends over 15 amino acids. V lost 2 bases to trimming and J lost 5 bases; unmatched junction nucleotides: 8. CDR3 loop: CSARTPGTRNNEQFF. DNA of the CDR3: TGCAGTGCTAGAACCCCCGGGACTAGAAACAATGAGCAGTTCTTC.

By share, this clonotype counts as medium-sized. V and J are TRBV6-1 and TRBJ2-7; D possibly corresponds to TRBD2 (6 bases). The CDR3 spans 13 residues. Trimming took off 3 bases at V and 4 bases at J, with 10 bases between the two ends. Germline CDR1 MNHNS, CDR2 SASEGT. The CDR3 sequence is CASSDGGGYEQYF. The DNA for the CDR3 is TGTGCCAGCAGTGACGGGGGTGGGTACGAGCAGTACTTC.